This T cell receptor beta chain emerged from a study of STAT5B mutations in CD4+ large granular lymphocyte leukemia. Study background: The CDR3 'QG' motif was associated with a particular HLA allele among healthy donors. General study findings and limits: Patient CD4-sorted repertoires stayed more clonal than healthy ones after leukemic-clone removal.

Trimming stripped 1 base from V and 4 bases from J, with 14 bases between. CDR3 length: 16 amino acids. Per the germline V gene, CDR1 is SGHRS and CDR2 is YFSETQ. A single count supports this clone. The antigen remains undetermined. Data came from immunoSEQ multiplex PCR; TCRdb stores just in-frame clones and leaves some out. The table records approximately 33,000 clones, 69% of them present only once. This chain links TRBV5-1 with TRBJ2-2; TRBD1 might be the D (5 bases). The TCR comes from a human donor in good health. The sequenced sample was CD4+ T cells from blood buffy coats. CDR3 sequence (DNA): TGCGCCAGCAGCTTGACCGCCAGGGCGAGCACCGGGGAGCTGTTTTTT. It yields the protein CASSLTARASTGELFF.